The following is a T cell receptor beta chain sequence with its context. TCRdb reprocessed the 5' RACE reads via MiXCR and lists one record per CDR3 protein. The sample lists 1.5 million to 2 million distinct CDR3 sequences; roughly a third were seen once. V lost 0 bases and J lost 7, with 9 bases in between. Per the germline V gene, CDR1 is MNHEY and CDR2 is SVGAGI. The CDR3 contains 13 residues. These data come from a study of identical twins. The chain combines TRBV6-5 with TRBJ1-1; D may be TRBD1 (6 bases). Sequenced: cord blood. This receptor was identified in a newborn girl in good health. The CDR3 nucleotides read TGTGCCAGCAGTTACTCACGGGGGCGTGAAGCTTTCTTT. Its protein is CASSYSRGREAFF.